This T cell receptor (beta chain) was profiled in a study of cytomegalovirus exposure and HLA in healthy donors. The overall study: A prior study identified approximately 120 million unique TCR beta sequences from some 180 million T cells. Early released data had tens of millions of unique TCRs, all coming from HLA-typed donors.

This clone is a singleton in its sample. Its antigen is unknown. The germline V gene encodes CDR1 LNHDA and CDR2 SQIVND (reference sequence). The germline V and J ends were trimmed by 7 bases and 4 bases, with 10 bases remaining between them. This CDR3 is built from 12 residues. 60 Vbeta and 13 Jbeta primers were used in PCR. Assay used: immunoSEQ multiplex PCR; TCRdb lists only in-frame clones, some missing. The sample holds about 130,000 clones; approximately 80% are singletons and the top ten take roughly 2.3%. General study points: The likely explanation for a cluster of highly shared sequence variants was sequencing artifact.

Material for sequencing was PBMCs. The chain is built from TRBV19 and TRBJ1-2, with D possibly being TRBD1 (5 bases). The sequence was obtained from a man aged 25 to 40 in good health and CMV-seronegative. In nucleotides, the CDR3 is TGTGCCAGTACCCCCGGGGGCTATGGCTACACCTTC. This gives the protein CASTPGGYGYTF.